The entry below gives a single T cell receptor beta chain sequence along with its context. Its antigen is undetermined. The CDR3 end shows no conserved phenylalanine or tryptophan, and so a read error is likely. The limits of the CDR3 on the DNA are not certain, so only TCRdb's listed CDR3 is given. This record belongs to a study of CD8+CD57+ T cells in acquired aplastic anemia. Findings and limits, study-wide: A significant difference in CD8+ Simpson's diversity between patients and controls was not found.

Termini included, the CDR3 measures 8 amino acids. From germline, CDR1 is SNHLY and CDR2 FYNNEI. The TCR beta profiling, which covered VDJ combination and CDR3 sequence, was carried out using genomic DNA as the template. One entry per CDR3 protein, called by TCRdb with MiXCR from the reads. The profile shows 450,000 to 600,000 distinct CDR3 sequences, over 25% of them singletons. Those patients picked for sequencing had displayed CD8+CD57+ cell expansion on flow cytometry. V and J are TRBV2 and TRBJ1-6. Sequencing input: sorted CD4+, CD8+, or CD8+CD57+ T cells (not recorded which) from PBMCs. The clonotype originates from a human donor with aplastic anemia. The CDR3 is CASTGTQG.